This T cell receptor (beta chain) was profiled in a study of cytomegalovirus exposure and HLA in healthy donors. Study summary: As an earlier analysis found, roughly 180 million T cells yielded 100 million to 130 million unique TCR beta sequences. Findings of the study overall: Analyzed later, association rates of TCRs varied across HLA loci, with DRB1 most and HLA-C fewest. Later on, a genetic analysis was performed. It linked a missense variant in DCLRE1C with V- and J-gene trimming of TCR beta. The investigators catalogued under 200 TCR beta chains as cytomegalovirus-associated.

With regard to this clone: What it binds is not known.

Primers included in the PCR were 60 Vbeta and 13 Jbeta primers. Assay used: immunoSEQ multiplex PCR; TCRdb lists only in-frame clones, some missing. The sample yields some 150,000 clones, over 70% seen once. The CDR3 has 16 amino acids. The germline V gene encodes CDR1 MNHEY and CDR2 SMNVEV (reference sequence). Trimming took off 5 bases at V and 7 bases at J, with 20 bases between the two ends. The TCR comes from a man younger than 35 in good health and CMV-seropositive. V and J are TRBV27 and TRBJ1-4, with TRBD1 as a possible D gene (5 bases). Source material: PBMCs. This CDR3 is CASSASPHRQREKLFF. The CDR3, as DNA: TGTGCCAGCAGTGCCTCTCCTCACCGACAGCGTGAAAAACTGTTTTTT.